These 2 T cell receptor beta chains were all obtained from the same sample, sequenced in a study of tissue T cells after allogeneic stem cell transplantation. Sequenced by immunoSEQ multiplex PCR; TCRdb stores in-frame clones only, minus some. Here the sample spans about 43,000 clones, over 85% being singletons. The sequencing used blood, collected before transplantation. Source of these receptors: a woman aged 35 to 70 who later had graft-versus-host disease after an allogeneic stem cell transplant.

The chain combines TRBV28 with TRBJ2-1; TRBD2 matches at 8 bases. Germline CDR1 MDHEN, CDR2 SYDVKM. With V trimmed by 6 bases and J by 8 bases, 15 bases remained unmatched. The CDR3 consists of 16 residues. CDR3 DNA: TGTGCCAGCAGCCGAGGTGGGACTAGGGGGTCCTATGAGCAGTTCTTC. This encodes CASSRGGTRGSYEQFF. Full variable domain (outside the CDR3, taken from reference TRBV28 and TRBJ2-1): DVKVTQSSRYLVKRTGEKVFLECVQDMDHENMFWYRQDPGLGLRLIYFSYDVKMKEKGDIPEGYSVSREKKERFSLILESASTNQTSMYLCASSRGGTRGSYEQFFGPGTRLTVL.

The J gene is TRBJ2-6, the V gene TRBV7-9; 8 nucleotides align to TRBD1. This CDR3 is 16 amino acids long. Germline loops: CDR1 SEHNR, CDR2 FQNEAQ (reference sequence). With 5 bases clipped from V and 2 bases from J, the junction kept 5 bases outside the gene matches. CDR3 amino acids: CASSLTTGAGANVLTF. As DNA, the CDR3 is TGTGCCAGCAGCCTAACGACAGGGGCTGGGGCCAACGTCCTGACTTTC.